The entry that follows covers one T cell receptor (beta chain) sequence. The antigen is undetermined. The data were taken from a study of T cell responses to AZD1222 COVID-19 vaccine. Findings and caveats of the study: Donors in the cohort were predominantly white British and more often female, and clonal diversity was possibly underestimated. Only a handful of AZD1222 recipients, six or seven in all, had baseline seropositivity.

TCRdb's table, derived via immunoSEQ multiplex PCR, lists solely in-frame clones and lacks some. The table records roughly 160,000 clones, 87% of them present only once. The CDR3 has 10 amino acids. Germline V lookup: CDR1 DFQATT, CDR2 SNEGSKA (reference sequence). The TCR originated in an adult who received the AZD1222 COVID-19 vaccine. V and J are TRBV20-1 and TRBJ1-3; no clear D. Sequences were derived from peripheral blood, sampled 28 days after the second AZD1222 dose. The CDR3 nucleotides are TGCATTTTGCCTGGAAACACCATATATTTT. Translating it yields CILPGNTIYF.